The clone carrying this TCR beta chain has more than one count but fewer than ten. Its cognate antigen is unknown. The data belong to a study of Ad26.COV2.S vaccination and SARS-CoV-2 variants. About the study: Dosing was one shot or two shots 56 days apart.

Broader study findings: It is possible that the TCR breadth and depth analyses underestimated the total T cell responses.

TCRdb's copy holds only in-frame clones and misses some; the assay was immunoSEQ multiplex PCR. The repertoire holds roughly 400,000 clones, with around nine tenths as singletons. The CDR3 spans 12 residues. Germline-derived CDR1 and CDR2 are SEHNR and FQNEAQ (reference sequence). V dropped 3 bases and J dropped 2 bases, with 2 bases sitting between them. Noted treatment: 15 to 20 received Ad26.COV2.S at low or high dose, single or two shots; about five received placebo; per-sample allocation not given. The samples were gathered on day 63 after the first injection of vaccine or placebo. This sequence was found in a person aged 18 to 59 who received the Ad26.COV2.S COVID-19 vaccine or a placebo. This chain connects TRBV7-9 to TRBJ1-5; D call uncertain. Sequenced material: peripheral blood, taken in a trial of Ad26.COV2.S vaccine versus placebo. CDR3 coding DNA: TGTGCCAGCAGCTTCGGCAATCAGCCCCAGCATTTT. As protein: CASSFGNQPQHF.